This TCR beta chain was identified in a study of CD8 T cells in Susac syndrome (dated by TCRdb to the late 2010s). A note on the overall study: Repertoire sequencing was used to test whether CD8+ T cell activation and differentiation in Susac syndrome was antigen driven. The clonality of the CD8+ T cell repertoire was compared across about 12 healthy donors, around 14 Susac syndrome patients and around 16 multiple sclerosis patients.

Overall study results and their limits: The study acknowledged that relatively few individuals were included in the TCR sequencing and HLA analysis.

RNA was extracted with the RNeasy kit and about 0.5 to 1 ug was reverse transcribed using random hexamers. TCR beta CDR3 regions were amplified with the immunoSEQ multiplex PCR assay covering 54 Vbeta and 13 Jbeta segments. PCR amplification bias was corrected using a synthetic template baseline for primer optimization and computational correction. The study's own analysis went as follows. Reads were assigned to V, D and J genes according to IMGT and analyzed in immunoSEQ Analyzer, with only productive sequences retained. Clonality was computed as one minus Shannon entropy normalized by log2 of the number of productive unique sequences. For each patient and control, public and private clones were evaluated among the 100 most prevalent clones. Clones were defined as Susac-specific if absent from the healthy and MS cohorts, from some 1,000 published viral clones and from other ImmuneACCESS disease sequences. TCRdb's own reprocessing of the public reads used fastp at Q25 and MiXCR and kept productive beta chains. CDR3 protein duplicates are merged, each entry listing the most common genes and DNA. The V and J calls, along with clone size, are taken from TCRdb and not from the paper's own processing. Here the sample has 65,000 to 75,000 distinct CDR3 sequences; around 95% occur a single time. 0.2% to 0.25% of the sample is taken by the ten largest.

The CDR3 has 12 amino acids, counting the end cysteine and phenylalanine. Only the CDR3 part of the read is kept: 36 bases, read in frame from the first base. Sequences SGHTA (CDR1) and FQGNSA (CDR2) are obtained from the germline V gene. Peripheral blood CD8+ and CD4+ T cells from healthy donors, Susac syndrome patients and multiple sclerosis patients were profiled using high-throughput TCR beta sequencing. Healthy donors were age- and sex-matched controls. Bulk CD8+ and CD4+ T cells were purified magnetically by negative isolation, whereas CD8+ TEMRA cells were enriched by FACS. Blood was drawn into EDTA tubes, processed within 24 hours, and PBMCs were isolated by density gradient centrifugation. PBMCs intended for TCR sequencing were frozen in liquid nitrogen and were later thawed in a 37 degrees C water bath. A purity of at least 90% was achieved for sorted or isolated CD4+, CD8+ and CD8+ TEMRA cells.

About this clonotype: Its antigen has not been determined. A junction boundary mismatches the germline segment, possibly from a read error.

This sequence uses TRBV7-2 and TRBJ1-1; the D gene is unclear. Sequenced input: CD8+ T cells from PBMCs. This TCR was recovered from a human donor in good health. At the DNA level, the sequence is TGTGCCAGCAGCTGGGAGAACACTGAAGTTTTCTTT. The resulting protein is CASSWENTEVFF.